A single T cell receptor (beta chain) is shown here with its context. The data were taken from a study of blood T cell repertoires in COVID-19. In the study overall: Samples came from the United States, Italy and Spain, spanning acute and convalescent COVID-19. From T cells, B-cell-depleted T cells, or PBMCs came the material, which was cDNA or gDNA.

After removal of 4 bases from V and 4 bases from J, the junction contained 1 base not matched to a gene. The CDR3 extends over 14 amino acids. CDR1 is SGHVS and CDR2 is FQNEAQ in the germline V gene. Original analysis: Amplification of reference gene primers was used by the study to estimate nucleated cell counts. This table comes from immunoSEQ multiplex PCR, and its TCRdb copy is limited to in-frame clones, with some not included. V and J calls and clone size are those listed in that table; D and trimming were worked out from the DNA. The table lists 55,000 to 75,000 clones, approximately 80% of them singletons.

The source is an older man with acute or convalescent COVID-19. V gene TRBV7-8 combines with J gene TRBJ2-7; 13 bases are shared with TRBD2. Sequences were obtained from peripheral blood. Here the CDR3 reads CASSWTSGSYEQYF. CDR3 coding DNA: TGTGCCAGCAGCTGGACTAGCGGGAGTTACGAGCAGTACTTC.